This T cell receptor beta chain was identified during a study of technical replicates of blood from a few donors. Trimming removed 3 bases at V and 5 bases at J, with 8 bases between. The CDR3 runs to 13 residues. Germline-derived CDR1 and CDR2 are SGHTA and FQGNSA. This clone was seen only once. Sequencing used immunoSEQ multiplex PCR; TCRdb keeps in-frame clones, though not all of them. The table lists more than 75,000 clones, over 90% of them singletons. The sample was T cells isolated from PBMCs. The TCR sequence derives from a human donor in good health. This rearrangement joins TRBV7-2 to TRBJ1-5; TRBD1 is a possible D gene (6 bases). The CDR3 region is CASSLTGYQPQHF. CDR3 sequence (DNA): TGTGCCAGCAGCTTGACAGGTTATCAGCCCCAGCATTTT.